This TCR beta chain was profiled in a study of shared clonotypes between healthy human individuals. About this clone itself: Its antigen is undetermined.

Study-wide results and limits: Among donors, clonotype sharing was expected to be affected by sequencing depth. Genetic and exposure-history diversity was limited by the few donors.

From germline, CDR1 is SGHRS and CDR2 YFSETQ. The V gene lost 4 bases and the J gene lost 0 bases, with 16 bases spanning the gap. The CDR3 is 16 residues long. The protocol was immunoSEQ multiplex PCR, while the TCRdb copy is restricted to in-frame clones and leaves out a portion. Among 2 million to 2.5 million clones listed, about nine tenths were seen once. This sequence joins TRBV5-1 and TRBJ1-1; a possible D gene is TRBD1 (6 bases). This TCR was recovered from a man younger than 30 in good health. Some clones in this sample may be carry-over from other donors' samples. The source material was naive CD4+ T cells from PBMCs. The sample's subset: CD45RA+ positively selected. The CDR3 DNA is TGCGCCAGCAGCCCCATGCCGGGGGGCATGAACACTGAAGCTTTCTTT. Translated: CASSPMPGGMNTEAFF. Supplemented by reference TRBV5-1 and TRBJ1-1, the full variable domain reads KAGVTQTPRYLIKTRGQQVTLSCSPISGHRSVSWYQQTPGQGLQFLFEYFSETQRNKGNFPGRFSGRQFSNSRSEMNVSTLELGDSALYLCASSPMPGGMNTEAFFGQGTRLTVV.